This passage covers 30 T cell receptor beta chains from one sample sequenced in a study of T cells in Graves' hyperthyroidism and ophthalmopathy. RNA transcripts were the template for amplifying TCR beta CDR3 regions. The HTBI primer set served for first-round RT-PCR of the TCR CDR3. TCRdb re-analysed the multiplex PCR reads in MiXCR, keeping a single row per CDR3 protein. The repertoire consists of approximately 380,000 distinct CDR3 sequences, with less than 20% occurring once and the leading ten covering 40%. Material: blood. The receptor source for this set is a man between 18 and 29 years old with Graves' ophthalmopathy.

In DNA, the CDR3 is TGCGCCAGCAGCCAGGAGGGGGCCGGCGGGTCACCCCTCCACTTT. It specifies CASSQEGAGGSPLHF. The J gene is TRBJ1-6, the V gene TRBV4-1; 7 bases align to TRBD1. Trimming cost V 3 bases and J 10 bases; bases outside gene matches: 9. This CDR3 comprises 15 residues. Germline V gives CDR1 MGHRA, CDR2 YSYEKL.

This sequence joins TRBV20-1 and TRBJ2-2; 7 bases fit TRBD2. The germline V gene has CDR1 DFQATT and CDR2 SNEGSKA (reference sequence). The junction had 3 bases not matched to a gene; V was cut back by 5 bases and J by 6 bases. The CDR3 contains 12 residues. CDR3 residues: CSAGGGAGELFF. In DNA, the CDR3 is TGCAGTGCTGGGGGGGGGGCCGGGGAGCTGTTTTTT.

This clonotype was counted ten times or more. V is TRBV12-3 or TRBV12-4 and J is TRBJ2-7, with 10 positions matching TRBD1. V was clipped by 5 bases and J by 7 bases; unmatched bases: 11. The CDR3 is made up of 15 amino acids. The CDR3: CASSIPGTGAEEQYF. The CDR3 DNA reads as TGTGCCAGCAGTATTCCCGGGACAGGGGCTGAAGAGCAGTACTTC.

This clonotype came up a few times. This chain uses TRBV14 with TRBJ2-7; D assignment may be TRBD1 or TRBD2 (6 bases each). V shed 7 bases and J shed 5 bases, with 15 bases lying between them. Germline CDR1 and CDR2: SGHDN and FVKESK. The CDR3 loop spans 13 amino acids. CDR3 nucleotide sequence: TGTGCCAGCAACCCTCCGGGGGCCCACGAGCAGTACTTC. This gives the protein CASNPPGAHEQYF.

This clonotype came up many times. The V gene is TRBV3-1, the J gene TRBJ1-1, with TRBD1 identical over 7 bases. Germline assignment: CDR1 LGHDT and CDR2 YNNKEL (reference sequence). This CDR3 spans 14 amino acids. V was clipped by 4 bases and J by 2 bases; unmatched bases: 4. The CDR3 loop is CASSLQGVNTEAFF. The CDR3 DNA is TGTGCCAGCAGCCTGCAGGGGGTCAACACTGAAGCTTTCTTT.

This clonotype was seen many times. The gene calls are TRBV6-2 or TRBV6-3 and TRBJ2-3; no clear D. The V end lost 2 bases, the J end lost 0 bases, and 6 bases lay between the germline ends. The CDR3 totals 14 residues. The germline gives CDR1 MNHEY, CDR2 SVGEGT. The chain's CDR3 is CASSYQPSTDTQYF. CDR3 in DNA: TGTGCCAGCAGTTACCAGCCTAGCACAGATACGCAGTATTTT.

Many counts were recorded for this clonotype. The V gene is TRBV18, the J gene TRBJ2-7; D is perhaps TRBD1 (7 bases). Trimming shortened V by 3 bases and J by 3 bases, and 12 bases separated the two germline ends. Looked up from germline, CDR1 is KGHSH and CDR2 is LQKENI. The CDR3 runs to 14 residues. CDR3 sequence (DNA): TGTGCCAGCTCACCGCGGGACAGCCACTACGAGCAGTACTTC. The encoded protein is CASSPRDSHYEQYF.

This clonotype was seen repeatedly, ten times or more. The chain uses TRBV10-3 and TRBJ2-1, with a weak D call TRBD2 (6 bases). Trimming pared 6 bases from V and 6 bases from J, leaving 18 bases between. CDR1 is ENHRY, CDR2 SYGVKD, per germline. The CDR3 spans 15 residues. Here the CDR3 DNA reads TGTGCCATCAGCATGCGGGACCCCGGGGCCAATGAGCAGTTCTTC. Residues: CAISMRDPGANEQFF.

The V call is TRBV5-5, the J call TRBJ1-2, with a tentative D call TRBD1 (6 bases). V gave up 3 bases and J gave up 2 bases, with 11 bases separating them. Germline loops: CDR1 SGHKS, CDR2 YYEKEE (reference sequence). CDR3 length: 14 amino acids. The CDR3 sequence is CASSSDSTNYGYTF. CDR3 bases: TGTGCCAGCAGCTCGGACAGCACAAACTATGGCTACACCTTC. Full variable domain (rest looked up from reference TRBV5-5 and TRBJ1-2): DAGVTQSPTHLIKTRGQQVTLRCSPISGHKSVSWYQQVLGQGPQFIFQYYEKEERGRGNFPDRFSARQFPNYSSELNVNALLLGDSALYLCASSSDSTNYGYTFGSGTRLTVV.

This clonotype was counted many times. The chain is built from TRBV7-2 and TRBJ2-7; the D gene is possibly TRBD1 (6 bases). CDR1 SGHTA and CDR2 FQGNSA come from the germline V gene. CDR3 length equals 14 residues. Trimming removed 3 bases at V and 5 bases at J, with 14 bases between. The CDR3 loop reads CASSFRTAPNEQYF. The CDR3 region has the DNA TGTGCCAGCAGCTTTCGGACAGCCCCAAACGAGCAGTACTTC.

A remark on this clonotype: Possible read error: a much larger clone is one base away. The chain uses TRBV20-1 and TRBJ1-2, with D tentatively TRBD1 (5 bases). Trimming shortened V by 6 bases and J by 8 bases, and 16 bases separated the two germline ends. CDR1 and CDR2 (germline): DFQATT, SNEGSKA (reference sequence). This CDR3 is 12 amino acids long. The chain's CDR3 is CSAPVRQQGYTF. The CDR3 DNA sequence: TGCAGTGCGCCTGTTCGACAGCAGGGCTACACCTTC.

The rearrangement links TRBV28 to TRBJ2-7; tentatively, D is TRBD2 (5 bases). V lost 3 bases to trimming and J lost 4 bases, with 13 bases between them. Germline V gene lookup returns CDR1 MDHEN and CDR2 SYDVKM. This CDR3 has 14 residues. The CDR3 DNA follows: TGTGCCAGCAGTTTGCAACTAGGCGCTTACGAGCAGTACTTC. This translates into CASSLQLGAYEQYF.

The chain combines TRBV3-1 with TRBJ2-7; TRBD2 matches 8 bases. This CDR3 comprises 13 residues. CDR1 is LGHDT and CDR2 is YNNKEL in the germline V gene (reference sequence). V lost 3 bases to trimming and J lost 6 bases; unmatched junction nucleotides: 4. The CDR3 here is CASSQTSEGEQYF. CDR3 DNA sequence: TGTGCCAGCAGCCAGACTAGCGAAGGCGAGCAGTACTTC.

In its sample, this clonotype was seen many times. The CDR3 sequence: CSASGGGFSTDTQYF. Here the CDR3 DNA reads TGCAGTGCCAGCGGGGGGGGCTTTAGCACAGATACGCAGTATTTT. This chain uses TRBV20-1 with TRBJ2-3; 10 bases match TRBD2. V lost 6 bases and J lost 0; bases outside the gene matches: 6. This CDR3 region has 15 residues. Germline CDR1 DFQATT, CDR2 SNEGSKA (reference sequence).

The chain employs TRBV5-4 and TRBJ1-1, with a weak D call TRBD1 (6 bases). The CDR3 runs 16 residues. V was cut by 2 bases and J by 0 bases, with 14 bases left in between. CDR1 is SGHNT and CDR2 is YYREEE in the germline V gene (reference sequence). The CDR3 DNA reads as TGTGCCAGCAGCTTCAACGGACAGAGGGTGAACACTGAAGCTTTCTTT. Protein sequence: CASSFNGQRVNTEAFF.

The chain has TRBV5-1 and TRBJ1-5; the D gene is possibly TRBD1 (5 bases). V shed 0 bases and J shed 6 bases, with 16 bases lying between them. CDR3 length equals 16 residues. Per the germline V gene, CDR1 is SGHRS and CDR2 is YFSETQ. The CDR3: CASSLAGSGDGQPQHF. In nucleotides, the CDR3 is TGCGCCAGCAGCTTGGCCGGGTCCGGGGACGGTCAGCCCCAGCATTTT. Filled out from reference TRBV5-1 and TRBJ1-5, the complete variable domain reads KAGVTQTPRYLIKTRGQQVTLSCSPISGHRSVSWYQQTPGQGLQFLFEYFSETQRNKGNFPGRFSGRQFSNSRSEMNVSTLELGDSALYLCASSLAGSGDGQPQHFGDGTRLSIL.

The gene calls are TRBV9 and TRBJ2-7; D possibly corresponds to TRBD2 (6 bases). CDR3 length: 14 residues. Germline V gene lookup returns CDR1 SGDLS and CDR2 YYNGEE. V gave up 0 bases and J gave up 5 bases, with 12 bases separating them. In DNA, the CDR3 is TGTGCCAGCAGCGTAGAAGGACCGGGGGACGAGCAGTACTTC. Amino acids: CASSVEGPGDEQYF.

This clonotype was observed at least ten times. The J gene is TRBJ2-7, the V gene TRBV20-1, with D perhaps matching TRBD2 (6 bases). V was cut by 1 base and J by 5 bases, with 18 bases left in between. CDR1 and CDR2 (germline): DFQATT, SNEGSKA (reference sequence). This CDR3 is 15 amino acids long. In nucleotides, the CDR3 is TGCAGTGCTAGAGCCGGGAGTGTAACGGTCCACGAGCAGTACTTC. As protein: CSARAGSVTVHEQYF.

This clonotype appeared many times. The gene calls are TRBV5-1 and TRBJ1-2; D is unclear. Germline CDR1 is SGHRS and CDR2 is YFSETQ. The V gene lost 5 bases and the J gene lost 0 bases, with 8 bases spanning the gap. This CDR3 region has 13 residues. The CDR3 protein is CASSGSTNYGYTF. The CDR3 nucleotides read TGCGCCAGCAGTGGGTCAACTAACTATGGCTACACCTTC.

As concerns this clonotype: Since a much larger clone is just one base distant, this may be a read error. The chain combines TRBV6-2 or TRBV6-3 with TRBJ2-7; D possibly corresponds to TRBD2 (5 bases). CDR1 and CDR2 (germline): MNHEY, SVGEGT. This CDR3 has 13 residues. V lost 7 bases, J lost 7 bases, and 17 bases lay in between. The DNA for the CDR3 is TGTGCCAGCAACCAGTTAAAGAGCGGTGAGCAGTACTTC. It is translated as CASNQLKSGEQYF.

Only a few counts were recorded for this clonotype. J is TRBJ1-5 and V is TRBV19; D is undetermined. V lost 0 bases to trimming and J lost 9 bases, with 9 bases between them. Per germline, CDR1 LNHDA and CDR2 SQIVND (reference sequence). The CDR3 length is 13 residues. The CDR3 DNA reads TGTGCCAGTAGTATAGACAGGACCTCGCCCCAGCATTTT. This gives the protein CASSIDRTSPQHF.

The V call is TRBV6-5, the J call TRBJ1-1, with TRBD1 identical over 12 bases. V was pared by 2 bases and J by 8 bases, with 6 bases of the junction left unmatched. CDR1 and CDR2 from the germline V gene are MNHEY and SVGAGI. The CDR3 runs 15 residues. The CDR3 spells CASSYGTGGGQEAFF. The CDR3 DNA follows: TGTGCCAGCAGTTACGGGACAGGGGGCGGGCAAGAAGCTTTCTTT.

This clonotype was counted at least ten times. V is TRBV6-1 and J is TRBJ2-5; 10 bases are a match to TRBD1. The V gene's germline CDR1 is MNHNS and CDR2 SASEGT. With 5 bases clipped from V and 1 base from J, the junction kept 4 bases outside the gene matches. CDR3 size: 15 residues. The CDR3 loop is CASSRQGAGQETQYF. Here the CDR3 DNA reads TGTGCCAGCAGTAGACAGGGGGCCGGCCAAGAGACCCAGTACTTC.

Details on this clonotype: A much bigger clone sits one base away, suggesting this may be a read error. The chain has TRBV24-1 and TRBJ2-1, with D perhaps TRBD1 (5 bases). The J call may not be correct, given that the DNA end is closer to TRBJ2-7. This CDR3 region has 13 residues. Per the germline V gene, CDR1 is KGHDR and CDR2 is SFDVKD. Written as DNA, the CDR3 is TGTGCCACCAGTGATGCAACAGGAAATGAGCAGTACTTC. Protein: CATSDATGNEQYF.

V and J are TRBV9 and TRBJ2-5; 9 nucleotides agree with TRBD2. The CDR3 totals 17 residues. CDR1 is SGDLS, CDR2 YYNGEE, per germline. The junction had 14 bases not matched to a gene; V was cut back by 3 bases and J by 5 bases. CDR3 sequence: CASSAREAGGPKETQYF. The CDR3 bases are TGTGCCAGCAGCGCCCGGGAAGCGGGGGGCCCCAAGGAGACCCAGTACTTC.

At least ten counts were recorded for this clonotype. J is TRBJ2-7 and V is TRBV11-1; no clear D gene. The germline gives CDR1 SGHAT, CDR2 FQDESV (reference sequence). Trimming removed 5 bases at V and 1 base at J, with 12 bases between. The CDR3 covers 14 residues. DNA of the CDR3: TGTGCCAGCAGCCCCCGGTGGGGATCCTACGAGCAGTACTTC. Protein: CASSPRWGSYEQYF.

This clonotype was counted between two and nine times. The chain couples TRBV5-1 to TRBJ1-1; D call uncertain. V dropped 0 bases and J dropped 7 bases, with 10 bases sitting between them. This CDR3 is built from 13 residues. Germline values: CDR1 SGHRS, CDR2 YFSETQ. In nucleotides, the CDR3 is TGCGCCAGCAGCTTGGAGGCAGCTTTTGAAGCTTTCTTT. This encodes CASSLEAAFEAFF.

This clonotype has only a few counts. The chain is built from TRBV10-1 and TRBJ1-1; no reliable D call. Trimming took 7 bases from V and 1 from J, leaving 16 bases between them. This CDR3 comprises 15 residues. Germline loops: CDR1 WNHNN, CDR2 SYGVQD (reference sequence). CDR3 bases: TGCGCCAGCACCGCCGGGCGGGGTCCGAACACTGAAGCTTTCTTT. Its protein product is CASTAGRGPNTEAFF.

This clonotype was observed many times. The chain is built from TRBV12-3 or TRBV12-4 and TRBJ2-1, with D tentatively TRBD1 (6 bases). This CDR3 is built from 15 residues. V lost 3 bases to trimming and J lost 2 bases, with 11 bases between them. The CDR3 sequence: CASSLSQGPYNEQFF. The CDR3 region has the DNA TGTGCCAGCAGTTTGTCTCAGGGGCCCTACAATGAGCAGTTCTTC.

This clonotype came up many times. This sequence joins TRBV7-8 and TRBJ2-5; TRBD1 aligns across 7 bases. After removal of 8 bases from V and 2 bases from J, the junction contained 5 bases not matched to a gene. Germline-derived CDR1 and CDR2 are SGHVS and FQNEAQ. CDR3 length: 13 amino acids. Here the CDR3 reads CASGRQGQETQYF. As DNA, the CDR3 is TGTGCCAGCGGACGACAGGGTCAAGAGACCCAGTACTTC.